This passage covers 9 T cell receptor beta chains from one sample sequenced in a study of blood T cell repertoires in COVID-19. Method: immunoSEQ multiplex PCR; TCRdb's copy keeps in-frame clones and lacks some. Of 110,000 to 150,000 clones in the sample, 75% to 90% were seen once. Sequenced: peripheral blood. The origin of the receptors is a human donor in a cohort sampled during active COVID-19.

This clone was seen a handful of times. The sample carries other DNA sequences with the same CDR3. The chain uses TRBV18 and TRBJ1-1; no definite D call. The CDR3 extends over 13 amino acids. Trimming removed 2 bases from V and 1 base from J, with 5 bases in between. From germline, CDR1 is KGHSH and CDR2 LQKENI. The CDR3 nucleotides read TGTGCCAGCTCACCAGCAGGGAACACTGAAGCTTTCTTT. Translation: CASSPAGNTEAFF.

The chain has TRBV6-1 and TRBJ2-2; 8 bases are shared with TRBD2. Germline CDR1 MNHNS, CDR2 SASEGT. This CDR3 spans 17 amino acids. The trim removed 4 bases at V and 1 base at J, leaving 8 bases unmatched. Here the CDR3 reads CASSGRLAGMNTGELFF. CDR3 in DNA: TGTGCCAGCAGTGGGCGCCTAGCGGGTATGAACACCGGGGAGCTGTTTTTT.

This chain connects TRBV19 to TRBJ1-2; 8 bases align to TRBD1. The V gene's germline CDR1 is LNHDA and CDR2 SQIVND (reference sequence). CDR3 length: 15 residues. The J segment lost 3 bases and the V segment lost 5 bases, leaving 8 bases of the junction unmatched. CDR3 loop: CASSLGQGSYYGYTF. For the CDR3, the DNA is TGTGCCAGTAGTCTCGGACAGGGATCCTACTATGGCTACACCTTC.

The J gene is TRBJ2-6, the V gene TRBV11-2, with TRBD1 matching 7 bases. This CDR3 spans 18 amino acids. V was pared by 0 bases and J by 1 base, with 6 bases of the junction left unmatched. Per germline, CDR1 SGHAT and CDR2 FQNNGV. CDR3 region: CASSLDRGQPSGANVLTF. The CDR3 DNA reads as TGTGCCAGCAGCTTAGATCGGGGACAGCCTTCTGGGGCCAACGTCCTGACTTTC.

The rearrangement joins TRBV27 to TRBJ1-1; D perhaps matches TRBD1 (6 bases). V lost 6 bases and J 1 base, leaving 12 bases between the germline ends. Germline values: CDR1 MNHEY, CDR2 SMNVEV (reference sequence). The CDR3 is 14 amino acids. The chain's CDR3 is CASSRDTRNTEAFF. The CDR3 coding sequence is TGTGCCAGCAGCAGGGACACTAGGAACACTGAAGCTTTCTTT.

The rearrangement links TRBV23-1 to TRBJ2-7; no reliable D call. TRBV23-1 is sorted into the ORF group, with uncertain function. The CDR3 is made up of 14 amino acids. V was shortened by 5 bases and J by 0 bases, with 11 bases between the two germline ends. CDR3: CASSKSESSYEQYV. The CDR3 nucleotides are TGCGCCAGCAGTAAGAGCGAGAGCTCCTACGAGCAGTACGTC.

The chain is built from TRBV24-1 and TRBJ2-3, with 9 bases matching TRBD2. CDR3 length: 15 amino acids. Germline CDR1 is KGHDR and CDR2 is SFDVKD. V lost 3 bases and J lost 4; bases outside the gene matches: 4. The CDR3, as DNA: TGTGCCACCAGTGATACGCGGGAGGGATCAGATACGCAGTATTTT. As protein: CATSDTREGSDTQYF.

The J gene is TRBJ1-6, the V gene TRBV2, with D possibly matching TRBD1 (6 bases). Looked up from germline, CDR1 is SNHLY and CDR2 is FYNNEI. The CDR3 has 13 amino acids. V lost 6 bases, J lost 11 bases, and 14 bases lay in between. The CDR3 DNA reads TGTGCCAGCAGACCTGACAGGATTGCACCCCTCCACTTT. Amino acids: CASRPDRIAPLHF.

This sequence joins TRBV9 and TRBJ2-3, with TRBD2 matching over 7 bases. Germline assignment: CDR1 SGDLS and CDR2 YYNGEE. The CDR3 has 14 amino acids. Trimming at V came to 6 bases and at J to 2 bases, leaving 6 bases not matched to a gene. Written as DNA, the CDR3 is TGTGCCAGCAACTACGGGGGGTTCACAGATACGCAGTATTTT. Translated, it gives CASNYGGFTDTQYF.